The 25 T cell receptor beta chains in this list originate from one sample, sequenced in a study of blood T cell repertoires in COVID-19 (dated by TCRdb to 2020 to 2022). The method behind the library was the immunoSEQ multiplex PCR assay. The clones in this table, taken by TCRdb from immuneACCESS, are in-frame only. Not every clone is retained; where verified, under half of the shortfall comes from an unresolved V gene, and the cause of the rest is unknown. Present in this sample are about 75,000 clones, around 67% of which were seen just once. Of the sample, 2% to 3% falls within the top ten clones. Specimen: peripheral blood. The receptor set was obtained from a human donor with acute or convalescent COVID-19. The donor label of this sample is uncertain.

The rearrangement joins TRBV3-1 (or the pseudogene TRBV3-2) to TRBJ2-3, with D possibly being TRBD2 (7 bases). The CDR3 is 18 residues long. Between the trimmed V and J ends, which lost 0 bases and 0 bases, there was a span of 16 bases. Germline values: CDR1 LGHDT, CDR2 YNNKEL (reference sequence). The CDR3 DNA is TGTGCCAGCAGCCAAGAGGTGTGGGGGGGCCGGAGCACAGATACGCAGTATTTT. Translation gives CASSQEVWGGRSTDTQYF.

The genes are TRBV5-8 and TRBJ1-5, with D uncertain. There are 14 residues in the CDR3. Trimming stripped 0 bases from V and 9 bases from J, with 13 bases between. Germline CDR1 reads SGHTS; CDR2 reads YDEGEE. The chain's CDR3 is CASSLGTADRPQHF. CDR3 DNA sequence: TGTGCCAGCAGCTTGGGAACAGCGGATCGGCCCCAGCATTTT.

The chain recombines TRBV6-2 or TRBV6-3 with TRBJ2-1; 9 bases fit TRBD2. The V segment lost 0 bases and the J segment 0 bases; nucleotides outside the gene matches: 6. Germline V gene data show CDR1 as MNHEY and CDR2 as SVGEGT. This CDR3 comprises 18 residues. For the CDR3, the DNA is TGTGCCAGCAGTTACTCTCGACTAGCGGAAAGCTCCTACAATGAGCAGTTCTTC. This codes for CASSYSRLAESSYNEQFF.

This chain links TRBV23-1 with TRBJ2-7, with D tentatively TRBD1 (6 bases). TRBV23-1 is assigned to the ORF class and has an uncertain function. V shed 2 bases and J shed 1 base, with 15 bases lying between them. The CDR3 length is 16 residues. CDR3: CASSQRDKVGSYEQYF. The DNA of the CDR3 is TGCGCCAGCAGTCAACGGGACAAAGTGGGGTCCTACGAGCAGTACTTC.

The chain couples TRBV5-6 to TRBJ2-7; D may be TRBD2 (5 bases). The CDR3 has 14 amino acids. V gave up 4 bases and J gave up 5 bases, with 16 bases separating them. Germline CDR1 reads SGHDT; CDR2 reads YYEEEE. The CDR3 coding sequence is TGTGCCAGCAGCACCCGATGGAGGTTAGACGAGCAGTACGTC. This gives the protein CASSTRWRLDEQYV.

The genes are TRBV27 and TRBJ1-3; maybe TRBD1 (6 bases). The CDR3 contains 16 residues. The V and J ends lost 5 bases and 3 bases respectively, with 17 bases between them. Germline CDR1 MNHEY, CDR2 SMNVEV (reference sequence). The CDR3 nucleotides are TGTGCCAGCAGTCCAAAGCAGGGGCAAGTTGGAAACACCATATATTTT. Its protein product is CASSPKQGQVGNTIYF.

The chain links TRBV14 to TRBJ1-4; D uncertain. CDR1 is SGHDN and CDR2 is FVKESK in the germline V gene. The CDR3 loop spans 15 amino acids. V was trimmed by 2 bases and J by 6 bases, leaving 13 bases between them. CDR3 loop: CASSQLRGSYEKLFF. The CDR3 bases are TGTGCCAGCAGCCAATTGCGGGGAAGTTATGAAAAACTGTTTTTT.

V is TRBV15 and J is TRBJ2-2; 8 bases are shared with TRBD1. Germline V lookup: CDR1 LNHNV, CDR2 YYDKDF (reference sequence). Trimming cost V 0 bases and J 4 bases; bases outside gene matches: 7. The CDR3 loop spans 17 amino acids. The CDR3 reads CATSRERQGAVTGELFF. DNA for the CDR3: TGTGCCACCAGCAGAGAAAGGCAGGGGGCAGTCACCGGGGAGCTGTTTTTT.

The chain joins TRBV7-2 to TRBJ2-3; 9 positions match TRBD2. This CDR3 region has 17 residues. Germline values: CDR1 SGHTA, CDR2 FQGNSA. Trimming at V came to 1 base and at J to 1 base, leaving 6 bases not matched to a gene. CDR3 nucleotides: TGTGCCAGCAGCTTAGTTTCTAGCGGGGCCGGCACAGATACGCAGTATTTT. As protein: CASSLVSSGAGTDTQYF.

CDR3 nucleotides: TGTGCCAGCAGCCAAGGAGGGACAGGGGGAGCCAAAAACATTCAGTACTTC. Protein: CASSQGGTGGAKNIQYF. The gene calls are TRBV3-1 (or the pseudogene TRBV3-2) and TRBJ2-4, with TRBD1 matching 11 bases. CDR3 length: 17 amino acids. Germline V gene sequence: CDR1 LGHDT, CDR2 YNNKEL (reference sequence). V was clipped by 1 base and J by 0 bases; unmatched bases: 2.

This rearrangement joins TRBV28 to TRBJ2-5; possibly TRBD2 for D (6 bases). Germline values: CDR1 MDHEN, CDR2 SYDVKM. The CDR3 length is 15 residues. Trimming pared 8 bases from V and 7 bases from J, leaving 23 bases between. The CDR3 reads CASSPPGASRGTQYF. CDR3 DNA sequence: TGTGCCAGCTCCCCCCCGGGAGCCTCGAGGGGGACCCAGTACTTC.

The chain is built from TRBV28 and TRBJ1-4, with D possibly matching TRBD1 (6 bases). Per germline, CDR1 MDHEN and CDR2 SYDVKM. The V gene lost 2 bases and the J gene lost 7 bases, with 14 bases spanning the gap. CDR3 length: 15 amino acids. The CDR3 DNA reads as TGTGCCAGCAGTTTACCGACTGCAGGGGCTGAAAAACTGTTTTTT. This encodes CASSLPTAGAEKLFF.

The chain has TRBV2 and TRBJ1-3; perhaps TRBD1 as D (5 bases). CDR1 is SNHLY and CDR2 is FYNNEI in the germline V gene. Between the trimmed V and J ends, which lost 7 bases and 7 bases, there was a span of 20 bases. There are 15 residues in the CDR3. CDR3 DNA: TGTGCCAGCAATGTTGGCAGGGCCGGTGGGAACACCATATATTTT. Protein product: CASNVGRAGGNTIYF. Full variable domain (remainder filled in from reference TRBV2 and TRBJ1-3): EPEVTQTPSHQVTQMGQEVILRCVPISNHLYFYWYRQILGQKVEFLVSFYNNEISEKSEIFDDQFSVERPDGSNFTLKIRSTKLEDSAMYFCASNVGRAGGNTIYFGEGSWLTVV.

This clone was picked up one time. A junction end diverges from the germline sequence, so it may reflect a read error. The V call is TRBV6-5, the J call TRBJ1-2; the D gene is possibly TRBD1 (6 bases). Germline lookup yields CDR1 MNHEY and CDR2 SVGAGI. The CDR3 is 14 residues long. The CDR3 sequence is CASSPLGQKYDYTF. The CDR3 DNA reads TGTGCCAGCAGCCCCCTCGGACAGAAGTATGACTACACCTTC.

The chain recombines TRBV11-1 with TRBJ2-5, with TRBD2 identical over 8 bases. Germline CDR1 reads SGHAT; CDR2 reads FQDESV (reference sequence). This CDR3 region has 17 residues. V lost 0 bases, J lost 4 bases, and 10 bases stayed unmatched. The CDR3 DNA sequence: TGTGCCAGCAGCTTAGCGTCTCTCGGGGGGGCCCGAGAGACCCAGTACTTC. The encoded protein is CASSLASLGGARETQYF.

This clone appeared a few times. The gene calls are TRBV28 and TRBJ1-5; TRBD1 agrees at 9 bases. Unmatched junction bases numbered 11, after V lost 2 bases and J lost 6 bases. The CDR3 covers 17 residues. Germline lookup yields CDR1 MDHEN and CDR2 SYDVKM. The CDR3 loop is CASSLGTGIKSLQPQHF. The CDR3 nucleotides are TGTGCCAGCAGTTTAGGGACAGGGATAAAGAGTCTTCAGCCCCAGCATTTT.

The CDR3 is CASSTGGGAYNEQFF. CDR3 sequence (DNA): TGTGCCAGTAGTACAGGCGGGGGGGCCTACAATGAGCAGTTCTTC. The chain employs TRBV19 and TRBJ2-1, with 9 bases fitting TRBD2. Germline CDR1 and CDR2: LNHDA and SQIVND (reference sequence). V shed 4 bases and J 2 bases; nucleotides not matched to a gene: 3. CDR3 length equals 15 residues.

V usage is TRBV7-9 and J usage is TRBJ2-5; tentative D call: TRBD1 (6 bases). Between the trimmed V and J ends, which lost 2 bases and 7 bases, there was a span of 17 bases. Germline V gene data show CDR1 as SEHNR and CDR2 as FQNEAQ (reference sequence). The CDR3 consists of 15 residues. The CDR3 DNA follows: TGTGCCAGCAGCTTAAACCCAGGGGCTATGGTGACCCAGTACTTC. This encodes CASSLNPGAMVTQYF.

A few counts support this clone. This chain uses TRBV5-6 with TRBJ1-1, with 7 bases fitting TRBD1. J was trimmed by 1 base and V by 4 bases; bases with no gene match: 10. Germline CDR1 SGHDT, CDR2 YYEEEE. This CDR3 is built from 16 residues. This CDR3 reads CASSVRTGRTNTEAFF. The DNA for the CDR3 is TGTGCCAGCAGCGTCCGGACAGGTCGTACGAACACTGAAGCTTTCTTT. Complete variable domain (other parts from reference TRBV5-6 and TRBJ1-1): DAGVTQSPTHLIKTRGQQVTLRCSPKSGHDTVSWYQQALGQGPQFIFQYYEEEERQRGNFPDRFSGHQFPNYSSELNVNALLLGDSALYLCASSVRTGRTNTEAFFGQGTRLTVV.

The rearrangement joins TRBV7-2 to TRBJ1-5; 7 nucleotides match TRBD1. The V segment lost 5 bases and the J segment 3 bases; nucleotides outside the gene matches: 7. Germline V gene lookup returns CDR1 SGHTA and CDR2 FQGNSA. CDR3 length: 15 residues. CDR3 nucleotides: TGTGCCAGCAGCCTCCTAGGGGGCCTCAATCAGCCCCAGCATTTT. The encoded protein is CASSLLGGLNQPQHF.

J is TRBJ1-4 and V is TRBV2; tentatively, D is TRBD1 (6 bases). The V end lost 5 bases, the J end lost 7 bases, and 17 bases lay between the germline ends. Per germline, CDR1 SNHLY and CDR2 FYNNEI. The CDR3 sequence is 15 residues long. The CDR3 coding sequence is TGTGCCAGCAGTTTAACAGGGTGGCGGGTTGAAAAACTGTTTTTT. It translates to CASSLTGWRVEKLFF.

This chain's CDR3 is CASSLRQSSGANVLTF. The CDR3 DNA sequence: TGTGCCAGCAGCTTGAGACAGAGCTCTGGGGCCAACGTCCTGACTTTC. The chain links TRBV5-4 to TRBJ2-6, with D possibly TRBD1 on 5 matching bases. Trimming stripped 1 base from V and 0 bases from J, with 8 bases between. This CDR3 region has 16 residues. CDR1 is SGHNT and CDR2 is YYREEE in the germline V gene (reference sequence).

In its sample, this clone was seen a few times. V gene TRBV28 combines with J gene TRBJ1-6; 8 bases line up with TRBD1. The length of the CDR3 is 14 residues. With 5 bases clipped from V and 9 bases from J, the junction kept 6 bases outside the gene matches. The germline V gene has CDR1 MDHEN and CDR2 SYDVKM. In DNA form, the CDR3 reads TGTGCCAGCAGTCTGACAGGGGTTGGTTCACCCCTCCACTTT. Amino acids: CASSLTGVGSPLHF.

Comments on this clone: The same CDR3 is also encoded by other DNA sequences in this sample. The rearrangement uses TRBV10-1 and TRBJ2-5, with 8 nucleotides matching TRBD2. The J segment lost 1 base and the V segment lost 3 bases, leaving 1 base of the junction unmatched. The length of the CDR3 is 14 residues. Germline V gives CDR1 WNHNN, CDR2 SYGVQD (reference sequence). The CDR3 DNA sequence: TGCGCCAGCAGTGATAGCGGGGCCCAAGAGACCCAGTACTTC. It specifies CASSDSGAQETQYF.

The table lists this clone with a count of one. The V and J genes are TRBV7-8 and TRBJ2-7; TRBD1 matches 11 bases. V shed 5 bases, J shed 7 bases, and the junction held 10 bases outside the gene matches. CDR3 size: 15 residues. Germline CDR1 is SGHVS and CDR2 is FQNEAQ. The CDR3 nucleotides are TGTGCCAGCAGCCGTAATGGACAGGGGGCAAATGAGCAGTACGTC. Its protein is CASSRNGQGANEQYV.